One sample yielded the 19 T cell receptor beta chains listed below, sequenced in a study of breast tumors, draining lymph nodes, adjacent tissues. Axillary draining lymph nodes of breast cancer patients supplied the node samples. From the multiplex PCR reads, TCRdb called clonotypes with MiXCR, one entry per CDR3 protein. Of some 130,000 distinct CDR3 sequences listed, approximately 20% were seen once; the top ten hold about 3.5%. Sequencing was carried out using axillary lymph node tissue. The receptor source for this set is a female donor with breast cancer. Some clones in this sample may be carry-over from other donors' samples.

On this clonotype: A much larger clone lies one base from this, so it may be a read error. The V call is TRBV9, the J call TRBJ1-2; 8 nucleotides line up with TRBD1. Losses at the gene ends were 3 bases for V and 7 bases for J; bases not matched to a gene: 8. CDR3 length equals 14 residues. CDR1 and CDR2 from the germline V gene are SGDLS and YYNGEE. The DNA of the CDR3 is TGTGCCAGCAGCGAAGCAGGGGGCTCTTTTGGCTACACCTTC. Its protein is CASSEAGGSFGYTF.

This clonotype has a handful of counts. The chain joins TRBV18 to TRBJ2-1, with D possibly TRBD1 on 5 matching bases. V was clipped by 0 bases and J by 3 bases, with 9 bases between them. Germline-derived CDR1 and CDR2 are KGHSH and LQKENI. The CDR3 has 15 amino acids. The CDR3 is CASSPPGTGYNEQFF. CDR3 DNA sequence: TGTGCCAGCTCACCACCAGGTACAGGCTACAATGAGCAGTTCTTC.

In its sample, this clonotype was seen many times. V is TRBV7-9 and J is TRBJ2-5; tentative D call: TRBD2 (7 bases). The CDR3 sequence is 15 residues long. Trimming took off 1 base at V and 5 bases at J, with 14 bases between the two ends. CDR1 SEHNR and CDR2 FQNEAQ come from the germline V gene (reference sequence). The CDR3 DNA is TGTGCCAGCAGCTTAGGCGGGGGCGGAGGGGAGACCCAGTACTTC. Encoded protein: CASSLGGGGGETQYF.

This clonotype was counted ten times or more. The gene calls are TRBV7-9 and TRBJ2-1; D might be TRBD2 (5 bases). The germline V gene encodes CDR1 SEHNR and CDR2 FQNEAQ (reference sequence). The CDR3 has 13 amino acids. V was trimmed by 5 bases and J by 6 bases, leaving 11 bases between them. The DNA of the CDR3 is TGTGCCAGCAGCCCCACGGGATCCAATGAGCAGTTCTTC. Protein product: CASSPTGSNEQFF.

This clonotype was counted ten times or more. CDR3 sequence: CASSALQGAEGTQYF. The CDR3 nucleotides read TGTGCCAGCAGTGCCCTACAGGGGGCGGAAGGGACCCAGTACTTC. The chain recombines TRBV6-6 with TRBJ2-5; 9 bases line up with TRBD1. CDR3 size: 15 residues. With V trimmed by 5 bases and J by 7 bases, 11 bases remained unmatched. Germline CDR1 MNHNY, CDR2 SVGAGI (reference sequence).

The chain has TRBV6-5 and TRBJ1-2, with 7 bases fitting TRBD1. The J segment lost 6 bases and the V segment lost 0 bases, leaving 4 bases of the junction unmatched. There are 14 residues in the CDR3. In germline, CDR1 is MNHEY, CDR2 SVGAGI. The CDR3 protein is CASSYSTGLDGYTF. The CDR3 nucleotides read TGTGCCAGCAGTTACTCGACAGGGCTTGATGGCTACACCTTC.

Worth noting for this clonotype: At one of its ends the junction is not consistent with the germline gene, which may arise from a read error. This chain uses TRBV2 with TRBJ2-1; TRBD1 agrees at 10 bases. The germline V gene has CDR1 SNHLY and CDR2 FYNNEI. The CDR3 has 17 amino acids. CDR3 residues: CAGRGTGVFGDYNEQSF. For the CDR3, the DNA is TGTGCCGGCAGGGGGACAGGGGTTTTCGGGGACTACAATGAGCAGTCCTTC.

This clonotype was seen ten or more times. The V call is TRBV24-1, the J call TRBJ2-1, with D possibly TRBD1 on 6 matching bases. The V gene's germline CDR1 is KGHDR and CDR2 SFDVKD. The CDR3 contains 12 residues. V lost 9 bases to trimming and J lost 9 bases, with 14 bases between them. CDR3 region: CATLGRGLEQFF. DNA of the CDR3: TGTGCCACCCTCGGCAGGGGCCTTGAGCAGTTCTTC.

This clonotype has at least ten counts. The genes are TRBV7-2 and TRBJ2-7; D not resolved. This CDR3 has 14 amino acids. Germline CDR1 SGHTA, CDR2 FQGNSA. V lost 5 bases and J 3 bases, leaving 14 bases between the germline ends. In DNA, the CDR3 is TGTGCCAGCAGCCCACACCCGGACGTCTACGAGCAGTACTTC. Its protein is CASSPHPDVYEQYF. Looking up the rest from reference TRBV7-2 and TRBJ2-7 gives the full variable domain: GAGVSQSPSNKVTEKGKDVELRCDPISGHTALYWYRQSLGQGLEFLIYFQGNSAPDKSGLPSDRFSAERTGGSVSTLTIQRTQQEDSAVYLCASSPHPDVYEQYFGPGTRLTVT.

This clonotype was found many times. The chain links TRBV9 to TRBJ2-5, with TRBD1 identical over 9 bases. Germline CDR1 is SGDLS and CDR2 is YYNGEE. There are 16 residues in the CDR3. V shed 2 bases, J shed 4 bases, and the junction held 9 bases outside the gene matches. CDR3 region: CASSVSPGQGGETQYF. The CDR3 DNA reads as TGTGCCAGCAGCGTTAGCCCGGGACAGGGAGGAGAGACCCAGTACTTC.

This clonotype was observed at least ten times. The rearrangement joins TRBV20-1 to TRBJ1-2; 9 bases map to TRBD1. The germline V gene encodes CDR1 DFQATT and CDR2 SNEGSKA (reference sequence). The junction had 10 bases not matched to a gene; V was cut back by 6 bases and J by 2 bases. There are 15 residues in the CDR3. CDR3 DNA sequence: TGCAGTGCACCGGGGGTGGGACAGGGAAACTATGGCTACACCTTC. It translates to CSAPGVGQGNYGYTF.

In regard to this clonotype: A read error is possible here, since a much larger clone lies one base away. As the CDR3 is not closed by the conserved phenylalanine or tryptophan, this likely results from a read error. CDR3 sequence: CASSRRGDREETQYL. DNA for the CDR3: TGCGCCAGCAGCAGAAGGGGGGACAGAGAAGAGACCCAGTACCTC. J is TRBJ2-5 and V is TRBV5-1; maybe TRBD1 (7 bases). Trimming pared 4 bases from V and 3 bases from J, leaving 16 bases between. The germline CDR1 and CDR2 sequences are SGHRS and YFSETQ. The CDR3 sequence is 15 residues long.

Note on this clonotype: A read error may be the cause here, since a much bigger clone is one base away. CDR3 residues: CAISRELTQGCQPQHF. The CDR3 DNA follows: TGTGCCATCAGCCGGGAGCTCACCCAGGGATGTCAGCCCCAGCATTTT. The chain uses TRBV10-3 and TRBJ1-5; TRBD1 is a possible D gene (5 bases). Trimming removed 6 bases at V and 6 bases at J, with 21 bases between. CDR3 length: 16 amino acids. Germline CDR1 ENHRY, CDR2 SYGVKD.

In this sample, this clonotype turned up a few times. The CDR3 DNA is TGTGCCAGCAGCCCAGTGCGGGAGAGTTTTGAGCAGTTCTTC. The encoded protein is CASSPVRESFEQFF. This chain joins TRBV11-2 and TRBJ2-1; 7 positions agree with TRBD2. The ends lost 5 bases at V and 9 bases at J; junction bases unmatched: 10. This CDR3 contains 14 residues. Germline V gene sequence: CDR1 SGHAT, CDR2 FQNNGV.

This clonotype has ten or more counts. The genes are TRBV20-1 and TRBJ2-3, with D possibly being TRBD1 (5 bases). Germline CDR1 reads DFQATT; CDR2 reads SNEGSKA (reference sequence). Between the trimmed V and J ends, which lost 6 bases and 4 bases, there was a span of 17 bases. This CDR3 spans 14 amino acids. CDR3 in amino acids: CSALARGESDTQYF. The CDR3 DNA is TGCAGTGCCCTTGCTAGGGGTGAGTCAGATACGCAGTATTTT.

Remarks on this clonotype: A much more abundant neighbour one base away suggests this may be a read error. This CDR3 is CASSRKGTANYGYIF. CDR3 sequence (DNA): TGTGCCAGTAGTAGAAAGGGCACTGCTAACTATGGCTACATCTTC. The gene calls are TRBV19 and TRBJ1-2; no clear D gene. Germline V CDR1 and CDR2: LNHDA, SQIVND (reference sequence). This CDR3 is 15 amino acids long.

Comment on this clonotype: A much larger clone is a single base away; this may be a read error. In this CDR3 the conserved last residue, phenylalanine or tryptophan, is missing, so a read error is likely. This sequence joins TRBV19 and TRBJ1-4, with 7 bases lining up with TRBD1. The trim removed 3 bases at V and 13 bases at J, leaving 5 bases unmatched. This CDR3 region has 12 residues. Germline V lookup: CDR1 LNHDA, CDR2 SQIVND (reference sequence). The CDR3 DNA reads as TGTGCCAGTAGTATTGGGACAGCCGGACTGTTTTTA. Protein: CASSIGTAGLFL.

This clonotype was seen repeatedly, ten times or more. CDR3: CASSLNRGGNTIYF. CDR3 in DNA: TGTGCCAGCAGTCTGAACAGGGGTGGGAACACCATATATTTT. The chain carries TRBV2 and TRBJ1-3; 7 positions match TRBD1. The CDR3 has 14 residues. The V and J ends lost 5 bases and 7 bases, in that order; junction bases with no gene match: 8. Germline CDR1 SNHLY, CDR2 FYNNEI.

This clonotype was picked up many times. The J gene is TRBJ2-1, the V gene TRBV24-1; possible D gene TRBD1, 7 bases. V gave up 6 bases and J gave up 7 bases, with 12 bases separating them. CDR1 and CDR2 (germline): KGHDR, SFDVKD. The CDR3 sequence is 13 residues long. Here the CDR3 DNA reads TGTGCCACCAGTTCGACAGGGAGGAATGAGCAGTTCTTC. Translated, it gives CATSSTGRNEQFF.